This T cell receptor beta chain was profiled in a study of OX40 agonist ivuxolimab in advanced cancers. Trimming removed 2 bases at V and 4 bases at J, with 12 bases between. Germline V lookup: CDR1 SGHTS, CDR2 YDEGEE. The CDR3 runs to 14 residues. TCRdb keeps only in-frame clones here, not all; method: immunoSEQ multiplex PCR. This table holds 77,000 or so clones, around 85% found once. The source is an adult with an advanced solid tumor such as melanoma, head and neck, liver or kidney cancer. The V call is TRBV5-8, the J call TRBJ1-1; no clear D. Sequences were derived from CD4+ or CD8+ T cells sorted from blood, sampled in a trial of the OX40 agonist ivuxolimab. The CDR3 loop reads CASSFLRRSTEAFF. The CDR3 coding sequence is TGTGCCAGCAGCTTTCTGAGGAGGAGCACTGAAGCTTTCTTT.